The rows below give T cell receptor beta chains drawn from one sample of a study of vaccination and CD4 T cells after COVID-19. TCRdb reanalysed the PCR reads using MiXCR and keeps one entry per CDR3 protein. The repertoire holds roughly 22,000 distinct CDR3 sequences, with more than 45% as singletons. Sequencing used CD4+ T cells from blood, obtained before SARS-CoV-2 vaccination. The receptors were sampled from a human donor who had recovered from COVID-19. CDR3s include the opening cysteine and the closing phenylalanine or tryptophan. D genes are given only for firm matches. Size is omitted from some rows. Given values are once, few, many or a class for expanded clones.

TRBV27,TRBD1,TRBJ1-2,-,TGTGCCAGCCGCAGGGGGAACTATGGCTACACCTTC,CASRRGNYGYTF
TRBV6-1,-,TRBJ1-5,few,TGTGCCAGCACCCCATATAGCAATCAGCCCCAGCATTTT,CASTPYSNQPQHF
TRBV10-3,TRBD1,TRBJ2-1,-,TGTGCCATCAGTGGAGGACAGGGTATTCCCCCTTTCAATGAGCAGTTCTTC,CAISGGQGIPPFNEQFF
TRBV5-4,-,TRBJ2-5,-,TGTGCCAGCAGCTTGGGCCGGGGGATCCGCGAGACCCAGTACTTC,CASSLGRGIRETQYF
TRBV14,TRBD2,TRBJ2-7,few,TGTGCCAGCAGCCTCGGACTAGCGGGCTACGAGCAGTACTTC,CASSLGLAGYEQYF
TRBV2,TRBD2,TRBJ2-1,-,TGTGCCAGCAGTGGACTAGCGGCCTACAATGAGCAGTTCTTC,CASSGLAAYNEQFF
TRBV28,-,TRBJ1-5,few,TGTGCCAGCATAAACTCAGGGTTTAGCAATCAGCCCCAGCATTTT,CASINSGFSNQPQHF
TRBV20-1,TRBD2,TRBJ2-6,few,TGCAGTGCTACCACTAGCGCTGGGGCCAACGTCCTGACTTTC,CSATTSAGANVLTF
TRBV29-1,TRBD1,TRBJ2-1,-,TGCAGCGCGGGACAGACAATCTACAATGAGCAGTTCTTC,CSAGQTIYNEQFF
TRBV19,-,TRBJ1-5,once,TGTGCCAGTAGTATCTCCAGGGACCAGCCCCAGCATTTT,CASSISRDQPQHF
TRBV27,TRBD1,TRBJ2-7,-,TGTGCCAGCGGCAGACAGGGCCCCTACGAGCAGTACTTC,CASGRQGPYEQYF
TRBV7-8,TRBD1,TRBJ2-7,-,TGTGCCAGCAGCACCGGGACAGACTACGAGCAGTACTTC,CASSTGTDYEQYF
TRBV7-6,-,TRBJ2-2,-,TGTGCCAGCATTTCCCTCGGCCAGTACACCGGGGAGCTGTTTTTT,CASISLGQYTGELFF
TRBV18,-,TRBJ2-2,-,TGTGCCAGCTCACCGGGCAGGGTGAACACCGGGGAGCTGTTTTTT,CASSPGRVNTGELFF
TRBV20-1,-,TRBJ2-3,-,TGCAGTGCTAGTAGGGACTCCAACACAGATACGCAGTATTTT,CSASRDSNTDTQYF
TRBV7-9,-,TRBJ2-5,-,TGTGCCAGCAGCTTAGATTTGGAGACCCAGTACTTC,CASSLDLETQYF
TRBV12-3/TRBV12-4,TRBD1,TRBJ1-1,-,TGTGCCAGCAGTATAGGGACAGGGATTAGACCTGAAGCTTTCTTT,CASSIGTGIRPEAFF
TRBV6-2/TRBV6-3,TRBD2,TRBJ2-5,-,TGTGCCAGCCGTCTAGCGGGAGGAGGCGAGACCCAGTACTTC,CASRLAGGGETQYF
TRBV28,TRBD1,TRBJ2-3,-,TGTGCCAGCACTATGGGACAGGGGTCGGTGGATACGCAGTATTTT,CASTMGQGSVDTQYF
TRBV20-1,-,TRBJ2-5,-,TGCAGTGCTAGAGACCAATATAGCCCGCGGGAAGAGACCCAGTACTTC,CSARDQYSPREETQYF
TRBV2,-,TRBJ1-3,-,TGTGCCAGCAGGACCACAGGGAGCTCTGGAAACACCATATATTTT,CASRTTGSSGNTIYF
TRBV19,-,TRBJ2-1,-,TGTGCCAGTAGAGACGGGAGTAGAGTTGAGCAGTTCTTC,CASRDGSRVEQFF
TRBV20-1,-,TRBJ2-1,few,TGCAGTGCTAGAGATAACAGGGCCAATGAGCAGTTCTTC,CSARDNRANEQFF
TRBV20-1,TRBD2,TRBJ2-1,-,TGCAGTCTTACCAGGTGGCCTAGCGGGATCCCAGATAACTACAATGAGCAGTTCTTC,CSLTRWPSGIPDNYNEQFF
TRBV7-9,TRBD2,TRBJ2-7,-,TGTGCCAGCAGCGAAGGGACTAGCGGGAGTCTTTACGAGCAGTACTTC,CASSEGTSGSLYEQYF
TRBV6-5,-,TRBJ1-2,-,TGTGCCAGCAGTTACAGGGGTTCTAACTATGGCTACACCTTC,CASSYRGSNYGYTF
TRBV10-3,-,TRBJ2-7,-,TGTGCCATCAGTGAGGGATACGAGCAGTACTTC,CAISEGYEQYF
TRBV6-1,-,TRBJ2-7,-,TGTGCCAGCAGCGGAGTAAGGGCCCTATACGAGCAGTACTTC,CASSGVRALYEQYF
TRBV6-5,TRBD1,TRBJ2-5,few,TGTGCCAGCAGTTACGGCCCGACAGGGGCGGAGACCCAGTACTTC,CASSYGPTGAETQYF
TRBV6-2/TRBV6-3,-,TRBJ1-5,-,TGTGCCAGCAGTTACTTGAACCTATATCAGCATTTT,CASSYLNLYQHF
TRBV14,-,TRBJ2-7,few,TGTGCCAGCAGCCACGTCAGGGTTGAGCAGTACTTC,CASSHVRVEQYF
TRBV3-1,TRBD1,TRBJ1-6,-,TGTGCCAGCAGTCACTTAGCGGGACAGGGAGATTCACCCCTCCACTTT,CASSHLAGQGDSPLHF